These 24 T cell receptor beta chains were all obtained from the same sample, sequenced in a study of blood T cell repertoires in COVID-19. The table came from immunoSEQ multiplex PCR; TCRdb's copy has only in-frame clones and leaves some out. The sample yields some 380,000 clones, 70% to 90% seen once. Sequencing used PBMCs or T cells enriched from blood (not recorded which). These TCRs come from a woman aged 40 to 50 with acute COVID-19.

This chain joins TRBV6-1 and TRBJ2-7; D gene unclear. Germline V gene data show CDR1 as MNHNS and CDR2 as SASEGT. The germline V and J ends were trimmed by 3 bases and 7 bases, with 4 bases remaining between them. This CDR3 is built from 10 residues. The CDR3 sequence: CASSDQEQYF. Written as DNA, the CDR3 is TGTGCCAGCAGTGATCAGGAGCAGTACTTC.

This rearrangement joins TRBV18 to TRBJ2-5; 9 positions agree with TRBD1. Germline V CDR1 and CDR2: KGHSH, LQKENI. The CDR3 extends over 18 amino acids. V dropped 3 bases and J dropped 2; count of bases not matched to a gene: 13. CDR3 coding DNA: TGTGCCAGCTCACCCCCAAAGAACCCGGGACAGGGTCAAGAGACCCAGTACTTC. Translation gives CASSPPKNPGQGQETQYF. Together with reference TRBV18 and TRBJ2-5, the CDR3 gives the full variable domain: NAGVMQNPRHLVRRRGQEARLRCSPMKGHSHVYWYRQLPEEGLKFMVYLQKENIIDESGMPKERFSAEFPKEGPSILRIQQVVRGDSAAYFCASSPPKNPGQGQETQYFGPGTRLLVL.

The CDR3 loop is CARGDMFTDTQYF. CDR3 nucleotides: TGTGCCAGGGGTGACATGTTCACAGATACGCAGTATTTT. J is TRBJ2-3 and V is TRBV25-1; no clear D gene. The CDR3 length is 13 residues. Germline V CDR1 and CDR2: MGHDK, SYGVNS. Trimming cost V 9 bases and J 2 bases, with 12 bases left between them.

This chain links TRBV4-1 with TRBJ2-1, with TRBD1 matching 9 bases. V lost 6 bases and J lost 9; bases outside the gene matches: 18. Per the germline V gene, CDR1 is MGHRA and CDR2 is YSYEKL. This CDR3 spans 17 amino acids. CDR3 in DNA: TGCGCCAGCAGTCAGACCTCCGGGACAGGGATCCTCGGTGAGCAGTTCTTC. It codes for CASSQTSGTGILGEQFF.

Only one count was recorded for this clone. The J gene is TRBJ1-6, the V gene TRBV19; TRBD1 aligns across 7 bases. V shed 4 bases and J 10 bases; nucleotides not matched to a gene: 10. CDR3 length equals 15 residues. Germline V gene lookup returns CDR1 LNHDA and CDR2 SQIVND (reference sequence). The CDR3 DNA reads TGTGCCAGTAGTACCACAGGGGTTACCGAGTCACCCCTCCACTTT. Its protein product is CASSTTGVTESPLHF.

The gene calls are TRBV5-8 and TRBJ1-3; D is unresolved. Germline V CDR1 and CDR2: SGHTS, YDEGEE. The CDR3 has 14 residues. V was clipped by 3 bases and J by 2 bases, with 9 bases between them. As DNA, the CDR3 is TGTGCCAGCAGCTCTAATGGTGCTGGAAACACCATATATTTT. Translation: CASSSNGAGNTIYF.

The chain combines TRBV4-1 with TRBJ2-3, with 10 bases lining up with TRBD2. Germline assignment: CDR1 MGHRA and CDR2 YSYEKL. The J segment lost 2 bases and the V segment lost 1 base, leaving 6 bases of the junction unmatched. The CDR3 has 17 amino acids. The DNA of the CDR3 is TGCGCCAGCAGCCAAGTTGCTAGCGGGGGTTTCACAGATACGCAGTATTTT. It translates to CASSQVASGGFTDTQYF.

The rearrangement links TRBV3-1 (or the pseudogene TRBV3-2) to TRBJ1-3, with D uncertain. The germline V and J ends were trimmed by 1 base and 8 bases, with 12 bases remaining between them. This CDR3 has 14 residues. Germline V lookup: CDR1 LGHDT, CDR2 YNNKEL (reference sequence). CDR3 region: CASSQAPPADTIYF. In nucleotides, the CDR3 is TGTGCCAGCAGCCAAGCGCCCCCGGCGGACACCATATATTTT.

The chain uses TRBV30 and TRBJ1-4; 8 positions agree with TRBD1. V gave up 2 bases and J gave up 5 bases; unmatched junction bases: 7. The CDR3 extends over 15 amino acids. Germline CDR1 is GTSNPN and CDR2 is SVGIG (reference sequence). CDR3 amino acids: CAWSTLTGENEKLFF. Here the CDR3 DNA reads TGTGCCTGGAGTACCTTGACAGGGGAGAATGAAAAACTGTTTTTT.

The V and J genes are TRBV13 and TRBJ2-7, with 13 bases identical to TRBD2. This CDR3 is built from 18 residues. Germline V gene data show CDR1 as PRHDT and CDR2 as FYEKMQ (reference sequence). The V gene end was trimmed by 5 bases and the J gene end by 2 bases; junction bases not matched to a gene: 12. CDR3 nucleotides: TGTGCCAGCAGCAGGTCCTTGGGACTAGCGGGGCTCCCCTACGAGCAGTACTTC. Translating it yields CASSRSLGLAGLPYEQYF. Based on the CDR3 plus reference TRBV13 and TRBJ2-7, the full variable domain is AAGVIQSPRHLIKEKRETATLKCYPIPRHDTVYWYQQGPGQDPQFLISFYEKMQSDKGSIPDRFSAQQFSDYHSELNMSSLELGDSALYFCASSRSLGLAGLPYEQYFGPGTRLTVT.

This CDR3 reads CASKGQAGNTIYF. The CDR3 DNA follows: TGTGCCAGCAAAGGACAGGCTGGAAACACCATATATTTT. The genes are TRBV6-5 and TRBJ1-3, with TRBD1 matching over 7 bases. There are 13 residues in the CDR3. CDR1 MNHEY and CDR2 SVGAGI come from the germline V gene. The ends lost 7 bases at V and 2 bases at J; junction bases unmatched: 2.

The genes are TRBV19 and TRBJ1-4; TRBD1 matches 7 bases. CDR1 is LNHDA and CDR2 is SQIVND in the germline V gene (reference sequence). There are 16 residues in the CDR3. V shed 8 bases and J 4 bases; nucleotides not matched to a gene: 13. The CDR3 sequence: CASGRRSGQNNEKLFF. The CDR3 DNA sequence: TGTGCCAGTGGGAGAAGATCGGGACAGAATAATGAAAAACTGTTTTTT.

This rearrangement joins TRBV24-1 to TRBJ1-1; D is ambiguous. Germline CDR1 reads KGHDR; CDR2 reads SFDVKD. This CDR3 contains 13 residues. V was pared by 4 bases and J by 4 bases, with 9 bases between. The CDR3 DNA reads TGTGCCACCAGTGAATCGGAGGGCACTGAAGCTTTCTTT. Amino acid sequence: CATSESEGTEAFF.

This chain links TRBV6-1 with TRBJ2-7, with 9 bases matching TRBD1. This CDR3 is 16 amino acids long. Germline V lookup: CDR1 MNHNS, CDR2 SASEGT. With V trimmed by 1 base and J by 2 bases, 6 bases remained unmatched. The CDR3 spells CASSEDSGTGTYEQYF. The CDR3 DNA follows: TGTGCCAGCAGTGAAGACTCCGGGACAGGGACCTACGAGCAGTACTTC.

The chain combines TRBV6-5 with TRBJ2-3; tentative D call: TRBD2 (6 bases). Trimming took off 5 bases at V and 8 bases at J, with 17 bases between the two ends. Germline CDR1 reads MNHEY; CDR2 reads SVGAGI. There are 14 residues in the CDR3. The CDR3 coding sequence is TGTGCCAGCAGTCTCGCCGCGGGGCCATCTACGCAGTATTTT. This encodes CASSLAAGPSTQYF.

This sequence joins TRBV2 and TRBJ1-2; no firm D call. Deletions cut 1 base from V and 5 bases from J, with 11 bases between. The CDR3 has 14 residues. Germline V gene data show CDR1 as SNHLY and CDR2 as FYNNEI. CDR3 residues: CASSEGQIEYGYTF. CDR3 bases: TGTGCCAGCAGTGAAGGGCAGATTGAATATGGCTACACCTTC.

The V call is TRBV18, the J call TRBJ2-1; 7 bases are shared with TRBD2. The CDR3 runs 15 residues. V trimming: 3 bases; J trimming: 3 bases; junction bases outside the gene matches: 5. CDR1 and CDR2 from the germline V gene are KGHSH and LQKENI. This chain's CDR3 is CASSPSRGIYNEQFF. CDR3 in DNA: TGTGCCAGCTCACCCTCGCGGGGGATCTACAATGAGCAGTTCTTC.

V and J are TRBV25-1 and TRBJ1-5, with 8 bases aligning to TRBD1. The germline gives CDR1 MGHDK, CDR2 SYGVNS. This CDR3 has 14 amino acids. Trimming removed 6 bases from V and 2 bases from J; junction bases left unmatched: 3. Here the CDR3 reads CASRGTGRNQPQHF. Here the CDR3 DNA reads TGTGCCAGCAGGGGGACAGGTCGCAATCAGCCCCAGCATTTT.

This clone was picked up a small number of times. CDR3 sequence (DNA): TGTGCCAGCAGCTTGGACGGTCACAATCAGCCCCAGCATTTT. Translating gives CASSLDGHNQPQHF. The chain joins TRBV5-5 to TRBJ1-5; D ambiguous. The V gene's germline CDR1 is SGHKS and CDR2 YYEKEE (reference sequence). This CDR3 is 14 amino acids long. V gave up 0 bases and J gave up 3 bases, with 7 bases separating them.

This chain links TRBV6-5 with TRBJ2-7, with D possibly matching TRBD2 (6 bases). Germline-derived CDR1 and CDR2 are MNHEY and SVGAGI. This CDR3 has 11 amino acids. V was shortened by 8 bases and J by 9 bases, with 14 bases between the two germline ends. CDR3 residues: CASEEGIGQYF. Here the CDR3 DNA reads TGTGCCAGCGAGGAGGGGATCGGGCAGTACTTC.

The rearrangement links TRBV5-8 to TRBJ2-7; D is uncertain. Trimming stripped 4 bases from V and 0 bases from J, with 8 bases between. Germline lookup yields CDR1 SGHTS and CDR2 YDEGEE. The CDR3 is 13 amino acids. The CDR3 region has the DNA TGTGCCAGCAGCATACACCGCTCCTACGAGCAGTACTTC. Translating gives CASSIHRSYEQYF.

This chain joins TRBV3-1 (or the pseudogene TRBV3-2) and TRBJ2-7; D is uncertain. Germline V CDR1 and CDR2: LGHDT, YNNKEL (reference sequence). The CDR3 is 12 residues long. The V gene lost 8 bases and the J gene lost 0 bases, with 8 bases spanning the gap. CDR3: CASSRASYEQYF. Written as DNA, the CDR3 is TGTGCCAGCTCACGCGCCTCCTACGAGCAGTACTTC.

This chain links TRBV5-4 with TRBJ1-1, with 8 nucleotides matching TRBD1. With V trimmed by 3 bases and J by 10 bases, 11 bases remained unmatched. This CDR3 has 14 residues. CDR1 and CDR2 from the germline V gene are SGHNT and YYREEE (reference sequence). CDR3 in DNA: TGTGCCAGCAGCTCCCCTACAGGGGGTTATGGAGCTTTCTTT. Protein product: CASSSPTGGYGAFF.

The chain links TRBV30 to TRBJ1-1; D is perhaps TRBD1 (5 bases). The CDR3 is made up of 12 amino acids. Germline CDR1 is GTSNPN and CDR2 is SVGIG (reference sequence). V gave up 0 bases and J gave up 8 bases, with 10 bases separating them. CDR3 sequence (DNA): TGTGCCTGGAGTGTACGGAGGGGCGAAGCTTTCTTT. Amino acid sequence: CAWSVRRGEAFF.